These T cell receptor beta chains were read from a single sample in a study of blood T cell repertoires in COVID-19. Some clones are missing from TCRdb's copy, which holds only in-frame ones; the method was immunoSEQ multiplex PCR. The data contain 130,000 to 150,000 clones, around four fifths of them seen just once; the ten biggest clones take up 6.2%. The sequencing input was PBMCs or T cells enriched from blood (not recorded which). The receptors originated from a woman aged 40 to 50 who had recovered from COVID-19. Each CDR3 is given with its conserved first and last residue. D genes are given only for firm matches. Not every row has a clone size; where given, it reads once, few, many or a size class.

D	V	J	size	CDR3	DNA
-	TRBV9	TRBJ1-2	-	CASSVGALNYGYTF	TGTGCCAGCAGCGTAGGGGCACTTAACTATGGCTACACCTTC
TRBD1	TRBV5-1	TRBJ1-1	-	CASSLQGRNTEAFF	TGCGCCAGCAGCTTACAGGGGCGGAACACTGAAGCTTTCTTT
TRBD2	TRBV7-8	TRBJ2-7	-	CASSRRTSGMGHEQYF	TGTGCCAGCAGCCGACGGACTAGCGGGATGGGCCACGAGCAGTACTTC
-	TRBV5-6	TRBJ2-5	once	CASSKEGPRETQYF	TGTGCCAGCTCCAAGGAGGGTCCAAGAGAGACCCAGTACTTC
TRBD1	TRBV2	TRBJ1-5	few	CASRPTGGSQPQHF	TGTGCCAGCAGACCGACAGGGGGCAGTCAGCCCCAGCATTTT
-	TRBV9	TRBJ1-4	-	CASSADSSRKLFF	TGTGCCAGCAGCGCCGACTCGTCGCGAAAACTGTTTTTT
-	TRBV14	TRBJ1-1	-	CASSPEAEGLSTEAFF	TGTGCCAGCAGCCCCGAAGCGGAGGGGTTGAGCACTGAAGCTTTCTTT
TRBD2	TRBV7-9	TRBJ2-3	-	CASSLGTGGETRTDTQYF	TGTGCCAGCAGCTTAGGAACGGGAGGCGAAACCCGCACAGATACGCAGTATTTT
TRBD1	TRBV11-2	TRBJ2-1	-	CASSSTGGGFNEQFF	TGTGCCAGCAGCTCTACAGGGGGCGGATTCAATGAGCAGTTCTTC
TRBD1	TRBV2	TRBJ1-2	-	CASTWDRKYGYTF	TGTGCCAGCACCTGGGACAGGAAGTATGGCTACACCTTC
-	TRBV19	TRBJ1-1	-	CASRTGTMNTEAFF	TGTGCCAGTAGAACAGGGACTATGAACACTGAAGCTTTCTTT
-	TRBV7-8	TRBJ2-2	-	CASSLFGQSANTGELFF	TGTGCCAGCAGCTTATTTGGACAGAGCGCGAACACCGGGGAGCTGTTTTTT
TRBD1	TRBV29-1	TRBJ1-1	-	CSAGTGLEAFF	TGCAGCGCCGGGACAGGGCTTGAAGCTTTCTTT
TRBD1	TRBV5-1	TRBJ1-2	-	CASSVSGGDYGYTF	TGCGCCAGCAGCGTTTCAGGGGGCGACTATGGCTACACCTTC
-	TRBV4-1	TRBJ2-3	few	CASSQERQVDTQYF	TGCGCCAGCAGCCAAGAGAGACAAGTAGATACGCAGTATTTT
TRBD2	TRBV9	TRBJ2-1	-	CASSVGLAGDGNEQFF	TGTGCCAGCAGCGTAGGACTAGCGGGAGATGGTAATGAGCAGTTCTTC
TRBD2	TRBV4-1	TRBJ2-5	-	CASSLRSGSSIETQYF	TGCGCCAGCAGCCTTCGTAGCGGGTCGTCGATCGAGACCCAGTACTTC
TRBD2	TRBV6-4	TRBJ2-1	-	CASSDQGLAGANEQFF	TGTGCCAGCAGTGACCAGGGACTAGCGGGAGCTAATGAGCAGTTCTTC
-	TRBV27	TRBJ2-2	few	CASRPGMGTGELFF	TGTGCCAGCCGCCCGGGTATGGGCACCGGGGAGCTGTTTTTT
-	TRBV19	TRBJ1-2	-	CASRRGGATGYTF	TGTGCCAGCCGGCGCGGGGGGGCCACCGGCTACACCTTC
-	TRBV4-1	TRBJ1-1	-	CASSPPNTEAFF	TGCGCCAGCAGCCCTCCGAACACTGAAGCTTTCTTT
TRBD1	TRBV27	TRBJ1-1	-	CASSSRTGGRITEAFF	TGTGCCAGCAGTTCCCGGACAGGGGGCCGGATAACTGAAGCTTTCTTT
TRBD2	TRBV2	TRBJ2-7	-	CASSDEDTGTSSYEQYF	TGTGCCAGCAGTGACGAGGACACAGGGACTAGCAGCTACGAGCAGTACTTC
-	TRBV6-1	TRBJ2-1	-	CASSEKFRGGNEQFF	TGTGCCAGCAGTGAAAAGTTCAGGGGCGGCAATGAGCAGTTCTTC
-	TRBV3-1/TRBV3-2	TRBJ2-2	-	CASSQSANPGELFF	TGTGCCAGCAGCCAAAGTGCGAATCCCGGGGAGCTGTTTTTT
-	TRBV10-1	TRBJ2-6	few	CASILHSSGANVLTF	TGCGCCAGCATTCTACACAGCTCTGGGGCCAACGTCCTGACTTTC
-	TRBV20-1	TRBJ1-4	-	CSAHGTEKLFF	TGCAGTGCTCACGGGACAGAAAAACTGTTTTTT
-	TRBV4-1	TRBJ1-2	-	CASSQDEGPSLAHGYTF	TGCGCCAGCAGCCAAGATGAGGGCCCATCTTTGGCCCATGGCTACACCTTC
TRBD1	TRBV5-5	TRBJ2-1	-	CASSLGGQHNEQFF	TGTGCCAGCAGCTTGGGGGGACAGCACAATGAGCAGTTCTTC
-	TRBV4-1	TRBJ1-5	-	CASSLSLQQPQHF	TGCGCCAGCAGCCTCTCCCTTCAGCAGCCCCAGCATTTT
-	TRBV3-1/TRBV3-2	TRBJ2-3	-	CASSPAGTDTQYF	TGTGCCAGCAGCCCGGCGGGAACAGATACGCAGTATTTT
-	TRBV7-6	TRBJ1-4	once	CASSLAAGFNEKLFF	TGTGCCAGCAGCTTAGCGGCGGGGTTTAATGAAAAACTGTTTTTT
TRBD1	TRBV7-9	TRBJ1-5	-	CASSSGQGFQPQHF	TGTGCCAGCAGCTCGGGACAGGGGTTTCAGCCCCAGCATTTT
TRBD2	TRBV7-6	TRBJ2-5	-	CATSLGESGGGETQYF	TGTGCCACCTCCTTGGGAGAGAGCGGGGGCGGGGAGACCCAGTACTTC
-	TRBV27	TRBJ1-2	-	CASSFHPIGPGRPGYTF	TGTGCCAGCAGTTTCCACCCTATCGGCCCGGGTCGTCCGGGCTACACCTTC
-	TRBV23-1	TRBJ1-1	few	CASSQSPLWRVNTEAFF	TGCGCCAGCAGTCAATCGCCACTGTGGCGGGTGAACACTGAAGCTTTCTTT
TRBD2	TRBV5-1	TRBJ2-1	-	CASSPGTIYNEQFF	TGCGCCAGCAGCCCGGGGACTATTTATAATGAGCAGTTCTTC
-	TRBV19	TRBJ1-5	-	CASSIFGEPQHF	TGTGCCAGTAGTATTTTCGGGGAGCCCCAGCATTTT
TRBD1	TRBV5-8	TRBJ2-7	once	CASSLLTGSSYEQYF	TGTGCCAGCAGCTTATTGACAGGGAGCTCCTACGAGCAGTACTTC
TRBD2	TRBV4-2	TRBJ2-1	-	CASSQNYNPGLAGLNEQFF	TGTGCCAGCAGCCAAAACTACAACCCGGGACTAGCGGGCTTAAATGAGCAGTTCTTC
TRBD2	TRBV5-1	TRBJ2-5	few	CASSPTSGGIETQYF	TGCGCCAGCAGCCCGACGAGCGGGGGGATAGAGACCCAGTACTTC